Listed below are T cell receptor beta chains from one sample, sequenced in a study of technical replicates of blood from a few donors. Libraries were prepared by immunoSEQ multiplex PCR; TCRdb keeps only in-frame clonotypes and omits some of them. There are 80,000 to 95,000 clones in the sample; approximately 93% occur only once, and 0.2% to 0.3% lies in the top ten. Sequences were obtained from T cells isolated from PBMCs. The receptors originated from a human donor in good health. The CDR3 runs from the conserved cysteine through the conserved F or W. D genes are given only for firm matches. Size values are once, few and many counts, or a class for expanded clones, and some rows have none.

V gene: TRBV18
clone size: NA
J gene: TRBJ1-4
D gene: TRBD1
CDR3 protein: CASSFGQANEKLFF
CDR3 DNA: TGTGCCAGCTCATTCGGACAGGCTAATGAAAAACTGTTTTTT

V gene: TRBV6-5
clone size: NA
J gene: TRBJ1-1
D gene: NA
CDR3 protein: CASSYRGGGYTEAFF
CDR3 DNA: TGTGCCAGCAGTTATAGGGGGGGTGGATACACTGAAGCTTTCTTT

V gene: TRBV28
clone size: NA
J gene: TRBJ1-3
D gene: NA
CDR3 protein: CASSGLSGNTIYF
CDR3 DNA: TGTGCCAGCAGTGGCCTCTCTGGAAACACCATATATTTT

V gene: TRBV2
clone size: NA
J gene: TRBJ2-7
D gene: TRBD2
CDR3 protein: CASSGLAGGEQYF
CDR3 DNA: TGTGCCAGCAGTGGACTAGCGGGAGGGGAGCAGTACTTC

V gene: TRBV4-1
clone size: few
J gene: TRBJ2-7
D gene: TRBD2
CDR3 protein: CASSQIRLAVSSYEQYF
CDR3 DNA: TGCGCCAGCAGCCAAATAAGACTAGCGGTATCGTCCTACGAGCAGTACTTC

V gene: TRBV5-4
clone size: NA
J gene: TRBJ2-5
D gene: TRBD2
CDR3 protein: CASSPPTSGSGQTQYF
CDR3 DNA: TGTGCCAGCAGCCCCCCAACTAGCGGGAGCGGGCAGACCCAGTACTTC

V gene: TRBV19
clone size: NA
J gene: TRBJ2-7
D gene: NA
CDR3 protein: CASSMTGTPYEQYF
CDR3 DNA: TGTGCCAGTAGTATGACGGGAACACCCTACGAGCAGTACTTC

V gene: TRBV12-1
clone size: NA
J gene: TRBJ2-1
D gene: NA
CDR3 protein: CASSLVRRERYNEQFF
CDR3 DNA: TGTGCCAGCAGCTTGGTACGGCGGGAAAGGTACAATGAGCAGTTCTTC

V gene: TRBV5-4
clone size: NA
J gene: TRBJ1-4
D gene: NA
CDR3 protein: CASSLGGLTNEKLFF
CDR3 DNA: TGTGCCAGCAGCTTGGGGGGGCTTACTAATGAAAAACTGTTTTTT

V gene: TRBV7-6
clone size: NA
J gene: TRBJ2-6
D gene: TRBD2
CDR3 protein: CASSPRTSGASGANVLTF
CDR3 DNA: TGTGCCAGCAGCCCCCGGACTAGCGGGGCTTCTGGGGCCAACGTCCTGACTTTC

V gene: TRBV6-6
clone size: NA
J gene: TRBJ2-7
D gene: NA
CDR3 protein: CASSYEQGIYEQYF
CDR3 DNA: TGTGCCAGCAGTTATGAACAGGGTATCTACGAGCAGTACTTC

V gene: TRBV6-1
clone size: NA
J gene: TRBJ2-7
D gene: NA
CDR3 protein: CASSEAPDEQYF
CDR3 DNA: TGTGCCAGCAGTGAAGCTCCCGACGAGCAGTACTTC

V gene: TRBV19
clone size: NA
J gene: TRBJ1-1
D gene: NA
CDR3 protein: CASSILERPNTEAFF
CDR3 DNA: TGTGCCAGTAGTATATTAGAGCGGCCGAACACTGAAGCTTTCTTT

V gene: TRBV7-9
clone size: NA
J gene: TRBJ1-2
D gene: NA
CDR3 protein: CASSLGVWAENGYTF
CDR3 DNA: TGTGCCAGCAGCTTAGGGGTTTGGGCAGAGAATGGCTACACCTTC

V gene: TRBV2
clone size: NA
J gene: TRBJ2-5
D gene: TRBD1
CDR3 protein: CASARDRGETQYF
CDR3 DNA: TGTGCCAGCGCCAGGGACAGGGGTGAGACCCAGTACTTC

V gene: TRBV9
clone size: NA
J gene: TRBJ2-3
D gene: TRBD2
CDR3 protein: CASRRGGHTDTQYF
CDR3 DNA: TGTGCCAGCAGACGGGGGGGACACACAGATACGCAGTATTTT

V gene: TRBV5-6
clone size: once
J gene: TRBJ2-7
D gene: NA
CDR3 protein: CASSLGGVGRYEQYF
CDR3 DNA: TGTGCCAGCAGCTTGGGCGGGGTAGGGAGGTACGAGCAGTACTTC

V gene: TRBV6-6
clone size: NA
J gene: TRBJ2-3
D gene: TRBD1
CDR3 protein: CASSYKDRDTDTQYF
CDR3 DNA: TGTGCCAGCAGTTACAAGGACAGGGACACAGATACGCAGTATTTT

V gene: TRBV6-6
clone size: NA
J gene: TRBJ2-1
D gene: TRBD1
CDR3 protein: CASSYGQGVRNEQFF
CDR3 DNA: TGTGCCAGCAGTTACGGGCAGGGGGTAAGAAATGAGCAGTTCTTC

V gene: TRBV4-1
clone size: once
J gene: TRBJ1-5
D gene: NA
CDR3 protein: CASSNGGGFQPQHF
CDR3 DNA: TGCGCCAGCAGCAACGGCGGGGGTTTTCAGCCCCAGCATTTT

V gene: TRBV25-1
clone size: NA
J gene: TRBJ1-3
D gene: TRBD1
CDR3 protein: CASSETGVGGNTIYF
CDR3 DNA: TGTGCCAGCAGTGAAACAGGGGTTGGTGGAAACACCATATATTTT

V gene: TRBV28
clone size: NA
J gene: TRBJ2-7
D gene: TRBD2
CDR3 protein: CASSRTSNYEQYF
CDR3 DNA: TGTGCCAGCAGTCGGACTAGCAACTACGAGCAGTACTTC

V gene: TRBV7-9
clone size: NA
J gene: TRBJ2-3
D gene: TRBD1
CDR3 protein: CASSRSTGTADTQYF
CDR3 DNA: TGTGCCAGCAGCCGTTCGACAGGGACGGCAGATACGCAGTATTTT

V gene: TRBV6-1
clone size: NA
J gene: TRBJ1-3
D gene: NA
CDR3 protein: CASSKGPGNTIYF
CDR3 DNA: TGTGCCAGCAGTAAGGGGCCTGGAAACACCATATATTTT

V gene: TRBV2
clone size: NA
J gene: TRBJ2-5
D gene: TRBD1
CDR3 protein: CASRRPTQGEKETQYF
CDR3 DNA: TGTGCCAGCCGGAGACCCACACAGGGGGAGAAGGAGACCCAGTACTTC

V gene: TRBV28
clone size: NA
J gene: TRBJ2-7
D gene: TRBD1
CDR3 protein: CASTPRRTGSYEQYF
CDR3 DNA: TGTGCCAGCACCCCTCGGAGGACAGGGTCCTACGAGCAGTACTTC

V gene: TRBV11-3
clone size: once
J gene: TRBJ2-1
D gene: NA
CDR3 protein: CASSPYGSSYNEQFF
CDR3 DNA: TGTGCCAGCAGTCCTTACGGGAGTAGCTACAATGAGCAGTTCTTC